This T cell receptor (beta chain) is from a study of blood T cell repertoires in COVID-19 (dated by TCRdb to the early 2020s). Study-level background: The collaborator samples originated in the United States, Italy and Spain and spanned the acute and convalescent phases of COVID-19. Where available, HLA class I and class II types were obtained from metadata supplied by the sample provider rather than from assay-based typing. Samples were obtained from the ongoing ImmuneRACE study (first 160 participants) and from roughly 1,300 subjects provided by 6 global collaborators. The material from the prospective study consisted of cDNA or gDNA derived from T cells, B-cell-depleted T cells, or PBMCs. The repertoires were made available in a free public database intended to serve as a resource for research on the immune response to SARS-CoV-2. The sample metadata nearly always contained a de-identified subject ID, COVID-19 status, age in years and sex. The dataset comprised deeply sampled blood TCRbeta repertoires from subjects exposed to, actively infected with, or recovered from COVID-19. The paper's findings and limits, for the study overall: How much clinical and demographic metadata was included differed by source and by participant, and the metadata was provided uncurated.

Enrolling through a virtual design, the prospective study's participants ranged in age from roughly 18 to 100 years and lived across roughly 23 United States geographic areas. In the prospective study, cohorts were assigned on the basis of participant-reported clinical history obtained from a screening survey and a study questionnaire. ImmuneRACE Cohort 3 recovered participants were defined by two consecutive negative NP/OP PCR tests, healthcare professional clearance, or symptom resolution. Each participant in the prospective study had whole blood, serum and a nasopharyngeal or oropharyngeal swab collected by mobile phlebotomists. Prospective study participants could optionally give additional blood draws and questionnaires over a roughly 2-month period. Before DNA extraction, prospective study blood samples were shipped either frozen or at room temperature. Concerning this clone itself: The specificity of this receptor is unknown. The record has no base qualities; no much larger clone is one base away.

The immunoSEQ Assay, a bias-controlled multiplex PCR, was used to amplify TCRbeta CDR3 regions from genomic DNA. In the authors' own workflow: The number of nucleated cells in each sample was estimated from the amplification of reference gene primers within the assay. To quantify the absolute abundance of each unique TCRbeta CDR3 rearrangement, sequence reads were collapsed and filtered. Productive Simpson clonality was computed per sample as the square root of Simpson's diversity index over productive rearrangements. Held by TCRdb, this immuneACCESS table contains in-frame sequences only and omits some clones. Under half of the omission traces to an unresolved V gene where checked; the cause of the rest is unknown. Clonal size and the V and J genes are those of that table, whereas D and trimming came from the DNA. This sample holds approximately 300,000 clones; roughly 89% were observed only once. Roughly 10% of the sample belongs to the ten largest clones.

According to the germline V gene (reference sequence), CDR1 reads MNHNY and CDR2 reads SVGAGI. There are 15 amino acids in the CDR3, from cysteine to phenylalanine inclusive. Kept here is only the CDR3 DNA, which spans 45 bases and is read in frame from base 1. Trimming takes 5 bases off V and 1 base off J; junction bases not matched to a gene: 7. The V gene is TRBV6-6 and the J gene is TRBJ1-2; TRBD1 aligns with 7 central bases. Sequenced material: PBMCs or T cells enriched from blood (not recorded which). This sequence was found in a woman younger than 45 who had recovered from COVID-19. Here the CDR3 is given as CASSPRDSRNYGYTF. The nucleotide sequence is TGTGCCAGCAGTCCCCGGGACAGTCGTAACTATGGCTACACCTTC.